This T cell receptor (beta chain) was retrieved from a study of blood T cell repertoires in COVID-19. Study background: Acute and convalescent COVID-19 samples came from the United States, Italy and Spain. Sources were T cells, B-cell-depleted T cells, or PBMCs; the material itself was cDNA or gDNA.

The CDR3 spans 13 residues. Per the germline V gene, CDR1 is LGHDT and CDR2 is YNNKEL (reference sequence). Trimming shortened V by 3 bases and J by 1 base, and 6 bases separated the two germline ends. This clone showed up just once. Original processing notes: Reference gene primer amplification yielded estimated nucleated cell counts. Data came from immunoSEQ multiplex PCR; TCRdb stores just in-frame clones and leaves some out. V, J and clone size derive from that table, while D and trimming were established from the DNA sequence. The sample holds about 230,000 clones; roughly 84% are singletons and the top ten take under 30%.

The rearrangement joins TRBV3-1 (or the pseudogene TRBV3-2) to TRBJ1-1; the D gene is possibly TRBD1 (5 bases). The receptor was derived from a man aged 40-49 years with acute or convalescent COVID-19. The source material was peripheral blood. The CDR3 region is CASSQGPNTEAFF. The CDR3 bases are TGTGCCAGCAGCCAGGGGCCGAACACTGAAGCTTTCTTT.